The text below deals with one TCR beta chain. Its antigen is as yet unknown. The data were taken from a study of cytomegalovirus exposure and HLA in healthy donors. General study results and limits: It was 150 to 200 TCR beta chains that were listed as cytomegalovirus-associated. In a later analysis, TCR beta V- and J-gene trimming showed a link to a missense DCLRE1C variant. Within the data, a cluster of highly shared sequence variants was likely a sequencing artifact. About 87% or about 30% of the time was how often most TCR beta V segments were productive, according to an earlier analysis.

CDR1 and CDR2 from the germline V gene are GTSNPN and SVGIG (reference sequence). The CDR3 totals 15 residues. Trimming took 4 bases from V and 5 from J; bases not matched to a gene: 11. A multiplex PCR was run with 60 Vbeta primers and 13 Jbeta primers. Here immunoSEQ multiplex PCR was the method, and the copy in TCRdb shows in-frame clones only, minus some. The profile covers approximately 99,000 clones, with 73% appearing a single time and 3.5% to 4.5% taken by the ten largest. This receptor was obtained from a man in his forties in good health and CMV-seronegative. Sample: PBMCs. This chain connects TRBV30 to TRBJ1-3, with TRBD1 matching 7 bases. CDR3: CAWNRDSLVRNTIYF. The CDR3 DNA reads TGTGCCTGGAATCGGGACAGCCTGGTCCGAAACACCATATATTTT.